Listed below are T cell receptor beta chains from one sample, sequenced in a study of cytomegalovirus exposure and HLA in healthy donors. TCRdb's copy holds only in-frame clones and misses some; the assay was immunoSEQ multiplex PCR. The data show about 59,000 clones, about 80% seen once. The material sequenced was PBMCs. These TCRs come from a woman in her thirties or forties in good health and CMV-seronegative. CDR3s include the opening cysteine and the closing phenylalanine or tryptophan. D genes are given only for firm matches. A row's size may be missing; if present it is once, few, many or a size class.

TRBV28	TRBJ1-5	few	-	CASTHPTEYSNQPQHF	TGTGCCAGCACCCATCCGACAGAATATAGCAATCAGCCCCAGCATTTT
TRBV7-9	TRBJ2-7	-	TRBD2	CASLLAGGFEQYF	TGTGCCAGCTTGTTAGCGGGAGGGTTTGAGCAGTACTTC
TRBV5-1	TRBJ2-7	-	-	CASSSPQVYEQYF	TGCGCCAGCAGCTCCCCTCAGGTCTACGAGCAGTACTTC
TRBV4-3	TRBJ2-7	-	TRBD1	CASSQDWKGAGEQYF	TGCGCCAGCAGCCAAGATTGGAAGGGGGCCGGCGAGCAGTACTTC
TRBV28	TRBJ1-4	-	TRBD1	CASSSTGVREKLFF	TGTGCCAGCAGTTCCACAGGGGTCCGCGAAAAACTGTTTTTT
TRBV9	TRBJ2-2	-	-	CASSVGPANTGELFF	TGTGCCAGCAGCGTAGGGCCTGCGAACACCGGGGAGCTGTTTTTT
TRBV11-2	TRBJ2-7	once	-	CASSPGPSYEQYF	TGTGCCAGCAGCCCAGGGCCCTCCTACGAGCAGTACTTC
TRBV9	TRBJ2-3	-	-	CASSPWGGPDTQYF	TGTGCCAGCAGCCCCTGGGGGGGCCCAGATACGCAGTATTTT
TRBV2	TRBJ2-7	-	-	CASTPSREQYF	TGTGCCAGCACTCCTAGCCGAGAGCAGTACTTC
TRBV5-6	TRBJ2-1	-	TRBD2	CASSPIAGGPYNEQFF	TGTGCCAGCAGCCCCATAGCGGGAGGACCTTACAATGAGCAGTTCTTC
TRBV7-9	TRBJ1-5	-	-	CASSSGDSYQPQHF	TGTGCCAGCAGCTCAGGCGACAGTTATCAGCCCCAGCATTTT
TRBV5-6	TRBJ2-7	-	TRBD2	CASSLFAGGAYEQYF	TGTGCCAGCAGCTTATTTGCGGGAGGGGCCTACGAGCAGTACTTC
TRBV28	TRBJ2-7	-	TRBD1	CASTPGTGFYEQYF	TGTGCCAGTACCCCCGGGACAGGGTTTTACGAGCAGTACTTC
TRBV7-9	TRBJ2-7	-	-	CASSLVRRGDEQYF	TGTGCCAGCAGCTTAGTACGCAGGGGCGACGAGCAGTACTTC
TRBV9	TRBJ2-7	few	TRBD1	CASSPRSGQAPYEQYF	TGTGCCAGCAGCCCCCGGTCAGGACAGGCGCCCTACGAGCAGTACTTC
TRBV7-3	TRBJ2-1	-	-	CASSLGRGSYNEQFF	TGTGCCAGCAGCTTAGGGAGGGGGTCCTACAATGAGCAGTTCTTC
TRBV11-2	TRBJ1-2	-	-	CASSLTVQAVDGYTF	TGTGCCAGCAGCCTCACCGTACAGGCAGTTGATGGCTACACCTTC
TRBV27	TRBJ2-1	-	-	CASRDSSYLEQFF	TGTGCCAGCCGGGACTCCTCCTATCTTGAGCAGTTCTTC
TRBV11-1	TRBJ2-1	-	TRBD1	CASSRMGQGFSYNEQFF	TGTGCCAGCAGTCGTATGGGACAGGGATTTTCCTACAATGAGCAGTTCTTC
TRBV11-2	TRBJ2-7	-	-	CASSAATGYHEQYF	TGTGCCAGCAGCGCCGCCACAGGGTACCACGAGCAGTACTTC
TRBV11-2	TRBJ1-2	-	-	CASSLDASRYGYTF	TGTGCCAGCAGCTTAGATGCGTCGCGATATGGCTACACCTTC
TRBV4-1	TRBJ2-7	-	-	CASSRNTPSGSSYEQYF	TGCGCCAGCAGCCGGAACACCCCGAGCGGTAGCTCCTACGAGCAGTACTTC
TRBV11-3	TRBJ1-4	-	-	CASSLGARRVGGEKLFF	TGTGCCAGCAGCTTAGGAGCCCGCAGGGTCGGGGGAGAAAAACTGTTTTTT
TRBV7-9	TRBJ1-5	-	-	CASSHRDSNQPQHF	TGTGCCAGCAGCCACAGGGATAGCAATCAGCCCCAGCATTTT
TRBV18	TRBJ2-2	-	TRBD1	CASSSRTGNSNTGELFF	TGTGCCAGCTCATCCCGGACAGGAAACTCGAACACCGGGGAGCTGTTTTTT
TRBV6-1	TRBJ2-1	-	TRBD2	CASLEGLADQDNEQFF	TGTGCCAGCCTTGAAGGACTAGCGGATCAAGACAATGAGCAGTTCTTC
TRBV11-3	TRBJ2-1	-	-	CASSAGLFSYNEQFF	TGTGCCAGCAGCGCGGGACTCTTTTCCTACAATGAGCAGTTCTTC
TRBV19	TRBJ2-3	-	-	CASSPSPGSGWDTQYF	TGTGCCAGTAGTCCATCGCCGGGGAGCGGTTGGGATACGCAGTATTTT
TRBV7-9	TRBJ1-4	-	-	CASSLVEQLNEKLFF	TGTGCCAGCAGCTTAGTAGAACAGCTTAATGAAAAACTGTTTTTT
TRBV5-1	TRBJ2-7	-	TRBD1	CASSLGGTGSSYEQYF	TGCGCCAGCAGCTTGGGAGGGACAGGATCCTCCTACGAGCAGTACTTC
TRBV11-3	TRBJ2-7	-	TRBD1	CASSSGDSRSYEQYF	TGTGCCAGCAGCTCAGGGGACAGCCGCTCCTACGAGCAGTACTTC
TRBV4-2	TRBJ2-1	-	-	CASSQDEGTYNERFF	TGTGCCAGCAGCCAAGACGAGGGAACCTACAATGAGCGGTTCTTC
TRBV7-6	TRBJ2-7	-	-	CASSAIRGAGRPYEQYF	TGTGCCAGCAGCGCTATTCGGGGGGCAGGGAGGCCCTACGAGCAGTACTTC
TRBV7-9	TRBJ2-2	-	-	CASSLDWTGELFF	TGTGCCAGCAGCTTAGACTGGACCGGGGAGCTGTTTTTT
TRBV28	TRBJ2-1	-	-	CATLRGSSYNEQFF	TGTGCCACCCTCCGGGGGAGCTCCTACAATGAGCAGTTCTTC
TRBV9	TRBJ1-4	-	TRBD1	CASSVRQGHEKLFF	TGTGCCAGCAGCGTCCGACAGGGTCATGAAAAACTGTTTTTT
TRBV5-1	TRBJ1-1	-	-	CASSLGGVSTEAFF	TGCGCCAGCAGCTTGGGGGGGGTGAGCACTGAAGCTTTCTTT
TRBV19	TRBJ1-1	-	TRBD1	CASSATGDRYGTEAFF	TGTGCCAGTAGTGCAACAGGGGATCGGTATGGCACTGAAGCTTTCTTT
TRBV14	TRBJ2-7	-	-	CASSQASFSSYEQYF	TGTGCCAGCAGCCAAGCTAGCTTCAGCTCCTACGAGCAGTACTTC
TRBV20-1	TRBJ2-3	-	-	CSAAGTDTQYF	TGCAGTGCCGCAGGGACAGATACGCAGTATTTT
TRBV6-1	TRBJ2-3	few	-	CASSESGVDTQYF	TGTGCCAGCAGTGAATCCGGTGTAGATACGCAGTATTTT
TRBV5-4	TRBJ2-3	-	-	CASSSPRGTDTQYF	TGTGCCAGCAGCTCACCCCGGGGCACAGATACGCAGTATTTT
TRBV29-1	TRBJ2-2	-	TRBD2	CSVDAGTSGTGELFF	TGCAGCGTTGACGCCGGGACTAGTGGCACCGGGGAGCTGTTTTTT